The 8 T cell receptor beta chains presented below share a single source sample, sequenced in a study of T cells in women clearing cervical HPV infection. The data were produced by immunoSEQ multiplex PCR, yet TCRdb's version contains in-frame clones alone and is incomplete. Seen in this sample are about 48,000 clones; the ten most common clones hold under 2%. Source material: blood buffy coat. These receptors were collected from a woman between 18 and 75 years old with a cervical HPV16 infection that either progressed to CIN3+ or cleared (not recorded which).

As concerns this clone: The read comes to an end 3 residues before the CDR3 does, leaving the germline J gene to fill in the end. J is TRBJ2-3 and V is TRBV20-1, with 9 bases fitting TRBD2. There are 15 residues in the CDR3. The V gene end was trimmed by 6 bases and the J gene end by 2 bases; junction bases not matched to a gene: 9. The germline V gene has CDR1 DFQATT and CDR2 SNEGSKA (reference sequence). The CDR3 spells CSAWLAGLHTDTQYF. Partial CDR3 DNA: TGCAGTGCGTGGCTAGCGGGATTACACACAGATACG.

The DNA read from the CDR3 is TGCAGTGCTAGAGATCTCGGACTAGCGGGAGATCGCGCCTACGAG. This translates into CSARDLGLAGDRAYE. The CDR3 in full is CSARDLGLAGDRAYEQYF. The gene calls are TRBV20-1 and TRBJ2-7; TRBD2 matches 13 bases. The sequenced fragment ends 3 residues before the CDR3 boundary, so the rest is inferred from the germline J gene. V shed 0 bases and J 2 bases; nucleotides not matched to a gene: 10. This CDR3 spans 18 amino acids. The germline V gene has CDR1 DFQATT and CDR2 SNEGSKA (reference sequence).

As concerns this clone: The read terminates 3 residues ahead of where the CDR3 ends, so the germline J gene completes it. The chain employs TRBV30 and TRBJ1-4, with unresolved D. V dropped 4 bases and J dropped 4 bases, with 7 bases sitting between them. CDR1 is GTSNPN and CDR2 is SVGIG in the germline V gene (reference sequence). This CDR3 is built from 12 residues. The CDR3 spells CAWNAYNEKLFF. The CDR3 DNA, read in part, is TGTGCCTGGAACGCCTATAATGAAAAA.

Worth noting for this clone: From the germline J gene comes the end of the CDR3, since the read stops 3 residues before it. The gene calls are TRBV5-1 and TRBJ2-3, with 9 bases identical to TRBD1. The CDR3 contains 16 residues. Germline V lookup: CDR1 SGHRS, CDR2 YFSETQ. With 4 bases clipped from V and 2 bases from J, the junction kept 8 bases outside the gene matches. CDR3 region: CASSPLTGGTTDTQYF. CDR3 bases read: TGCGCCAGCAGCCCACTAACAGGGGGCACCACAGATACG.

About this clone: The CDR3 goes on 3 residues after the read ends, and that part is filled in from the germline J gene. Within the sample, other DNA sequences also encode this same CDR3. J is TRBJ2-7 and V is TRBV7-8; 7 bases are shared with TRBD2. The V gene's germline CDR1 is SGHVS and CDR2 FQNEAQ. This CDR3 has 12 amino acids. Trimming at V came to 3 bases and at J to 5 bases, leaving 1 base not matched to a gene. The sequenced part of the CDR3 DNA is TGTGCCAGCAGCTTGGGGGGGGACGAG. This translates into CASSLGGDE. The full-length CDR3 reads as CASSLGGDEQYF.

Remarks on this clone: The CDR3 goes on 3 residues after the read ends, and that part is filled in from the germline J gene. The rearrangement links TRBV12-3 or TRBV12-4 to TRBJ2-3, with TRBD2 as a possible D gene (5 bases). The CDR3 has 14 amino acids. Trimming shortened V by 3 bases and J by 3 bases, and 10 bases separated the two germline ends. This CDR3 reads CASSFGGPTDTQYF. CDR3 DNA, as far as it was read: TGTGCCAGCAGTTTCGGCGGGCCAACAGATACG.

Remarks on this clone: With the read ending 3 residues before the CDR3 end, the germline J gene is used to fill in that end. J is TRBJ2-4 and V is TRBV28; D perhaps matches TRBD1 (6 bases). Germline CDR1 and CDR2: MDHEN and SYDVKM. V shed 5 bases and J shed 1 base, with 12 bases lying between them. The CDR3 covers 15 residues. The covered CDR3 bases are TGTGCCAGCAGTCCCAACAGGGAGGCCAAAAACATT. Amino acid sequence: CASSPNREAKNI. The CDR3 in full is CASSPNREAKNIQYF.

On this clone itself: The CDR3 goes on 3 residues after the read ends, and that part is filled in from the germline J gene. The chain joins TRBV19 to TRBJ1-3; 7 bases agree with TRBD1. The CDR3 is made up of 14 amino acids. V trimming: 8 bases; J trimming: 4 bases; junction bases outside the gene matches: 8. Germline V gives CDR1 LNHDA, CDR2 SQIVND (reference sequence). Partial CDR3 DNA: TGTGCCAGTGCGACAGGGAGACGGGGAAACACC. Encoded protein: CASATGRRGNT. The entire CDR3 reads CASATGRRGNTIYF.